The sequence of this T cell receptor (beta chain) was determined in a study of shared clonotypes between healthy human individuals. As for the study in general: Per donor, CD8 memory used one plate, CD8 naive used two, CD4 memory used three and CD4 naive used three.

Method: immunoSEQ multiplex PCR; TCRdb's copy keeps in-frame clones and lacks some. The table lists about 1 million clones, 75% of them singletons, with about 1.5% in the top ten. Study-level results: The diversity represented, both genetic and in exposure history, was limited by few donors. Across a handful of donors, naive CD4 shared roughly 5%, naive CD8 more than 3%, memory CD4 roughly 2.4%, memory CD8 roughly 0.37%.

This CDR3 has 14 residues. The V end was cut by 2 bases, the J end by 5 bases, with 10 bases between. Germline V gene sequence: CDR1 MNHEY, CDR2 SVGAGI. Points on this clone: Its antigen is unknown.

The clonotype was recovered from a young man in good health. What was sequenced was memory CD4+ T cells sorted from blood. The subset here: CD45RA-negative fraction. The rearrangement joins TRBV6-5 to TRBJ1-5; D not resolved. The CDR3 reads CASSYLGIHQPQHF. Here the CDR3 DNA reads TGTGCCAGCAGTTACCTGGGAATTCATCAGCCCCAGCATTTT.